The 10 T cell receptor beta chains below all came from one sample that was sequenced in a study of high-grade serous ovarian cancer treatment subgroups. Tumor tissue was taken before any definitive surgery or chemotherapy was given. Assay: immunoSEQ multiplex PCR; the TCRdb copy retains only in-frame clones and omits some. Of 8,500 to 9,500 clones listed, 80% to 90% are singletons. The sample consisted of tumor tissue. These TCRs come from a human donor with high-grade serous ovarian cancer.

The chain links TRBV2 to TRBJ1-2, with D maybe TRBD1 (5 bases). The CDR3 length is 15 residues. V was pared by 3 bases and J by 4 bases, with 15 bases between. Germline lookup yields CDR1 SNHLY and CDR2 FYNNEI. CDR3 sequence reads: CASSEGTGATYGYTF. As DNA, the CDR3 is TGTGCCAGCAGTGAGGGAACCGGGGCCACCTATGGCTACACCTTC.

This rearrangement joins TRBV9 to TRBJ2-7, with D tentatively TRBD1 (6 bases). Per germline, CDR1 SGDLS and CDR2 YYNGEE. Trimming pared 3 bases from V and 4 bases from J, leaving 17 bases between. This CDR3 is built from 15 residues. The CDR3 DNA is TGTGCCAGCAGCGGCACAGGGAGTAAGGTGTACGAGCAGTACTTC. Translation: CASSGTGSKVYEQYF.

The chain couples TRBV18 to TRBJ2-2; TRBD1 aligns across 7 bases. Germline V gives CDR1 KGHSH, CDR2 LQKENI. The J segment lost 5 bases and the V segment lost 4 bases, leaving 7 bases of the junction unmatched. This CDR3 is 15 amino acids long. CDR3 in amino acids: CASSRRDRATGELFF. In DNA, the CDR3 is TGTGCCAGCTCACGCCGGGACAGAGCGACCGGGGAGCTGTTTTTT.

The J gene is TRBJ2-5, the V gene TRBV25-1; D perhaps matches TRBD2 (5 bases). The J call may be faulty, since TRBJ2-7 better matches the DNA end. The CDR3 runs 15 residues. Germline loops: CDR1 MGHDK, CDR2 SYGVNS. The CDR3 nucleotides are TGTGCCAGCAGTGAATTGAACCGGGATTGGAGCGAGCAGTACTTC. This translates into CASSELNRDWSEQYF.

V gene TRBV7-8 combines with J gene TRBJ2-1, with D uncertain. V lost 1 base and J lost 11, with 9 bases in between. In germline, CDR1 is SGHVS, CDR2 FQNEAQ. The CDR3 extends over 12 amino acids. The CDR3 coding sequence is TGTGCCAGCAGCTTAGTTCCCGGACAGCAGTTCTTC. This codes for CASSLVPGQQFF. Together with reference TRBV7-8 and TRBJ2-1, the CDR3 gives the full variable domain: GAGVSQSPRYKVAKRGQDVALRCDPISGHVSLFWYQQALGQGPEFLTYFQNEAQLDKSGLPSDRFFAERPEGSVSTLKIQRTQQEDSAVYLCASSLVPGQQFFGPGTRLTVL.

This chain uses TRBV18 with TRBJ2-2; D ambiguous. V gave up 2 bases and J gave up 9 bases, with 7 bases separating them. Germline assignment: CDR1 KGHSH and CDR2 LQKENI. The CDR3 length is 12 residues. CDR3 region: CASSPTTRELFF. The CDR3, as DNA: TGTGCCAGCTCACCAACGACAAGGGAGCTGTTTTTT.

The chain uses TRBV6-5 and TRBJ2-1; D ambiguous. This CDR3 spans 15 amino acids. Trimming cost V 6 bases and J 0 bases, with 12 bases left between them. Germline V gene sequence: CDR1 MNHEY, CDR2 SVGAGI. CDR3 residues: CASRPRIRSYNEQFF. DNA for the CDR3: TGTGCCAGCAGGCCACGGATCCGCTCCTACAATGAGCAGTTCTTC.

The rearrangement uses TRBV5-1 and TRBJ2-1; no definite D call. The V end was cut by 5 bases, the J end by 5 bases, with 11 bases between. Germline CDR1 SGHRS, CDR2 YFSETQ. The CDR3 length is 13 residues. The CDR3 DNA sequence: TGCGCCAGCAGTGGTTTACTGAACAATGAGCAGTTCTTC. Translating it yields CASSGLLNNEQFF.

The V gene is TRBV7-3, the J gene TRBJ2-1, with D possibly being TRBD2 (5 bases). The CDR3 consists of 18 residues. V lost 2 bases and J lost 7, with 24 bases in between. Germline lookup yields CDR1 SGHTA and CDR2 FQGTGA. CDR3 DNA: TGTGCCAGCAGCTTACGACCGGACTCGCCTTCCTCCCGGAATGAGCAGTTCTTC. Translation gives CASSLRPDSPSSRNEQFF.

This sequence joins TRBV7-9 and TRBJ1-2; no clear D. Germline V gene data show CDR1 as SEHNR and CDR2 as FQNEAQ (reference sequence). Trimming removed 5 bases from V and 6 bases from J, with 13 bases in between. CDR3 length: 13 amino acids. Here the CDR3 reads CASSPSGGNGYTF. The DNA of the CDR3 is TGTGCCAGCAGCCCCAGCGGAGGGAATGGCTACACCTTC.